A single sample is the source of the 30 T cell receptor beta chains below, sequenced in a study of T cell repertoires in cytomegalovirus infection. TCRdb processed the reads anew with MiXCR; each CDR3 protein has one entry. The sample holds about 89,000 distinct CDR3 sequences, about 29% seen once. Their recognized antigens are unknown. This specimen was CD8+ T cells from cultured PBMCs, taken from culture after CMV antigen stimulation. The receptors come from a human donor in good health (CMV status not recorded). Some clones in this sample may be carry-over from other donors' samples.

This chain uses TRBV19 with TRBJ2-1; either TRBD1 or TRBD2 may fit D (6 bases each). This CDR3 is 14 amino acids long. Looked up from germline, CDR1 is LNHDA and CDR2 is SQIVND (reference sequence). Trimming pared 7 bases from V and 1 base from J, leaving 11 bases between. Here the CDR3 DNA reads TGTGCCAGTATGGGGGGCGCGTCCTACAATGAGCAGTTCTTC. Translation: CASMGGASYNEQFF.

This clonotype was detected only a few times. V gene TRBV7-9 combines with J gene TRBJ2-3; weak D call: TRBD2 (5 bases). Trimming removed 1 base from V and 5 bases from J, with 10 bases in between. The CDR3 has 14 amino acids. Germline V gene data show CDR1 as SEHNR and CDR2 as FQNEAQ (reference sequence). The CDR3 here is CASSLEPGEDTQYF. The CDR3 nucleotides are TGTGCCAGCAGCTTAGAGCCCGGGGAAGATACGCAGTATTTT.

CDR3 amino acids: CAISELGTGPNYGYTF. Written as DNA, the CDR3 is TGTGCCATCAGTGAGCTTGGGACAGGGCCGAACTATGGCTACACCTTC. The chain carries TRBV10-3 and TRBJ1-2, with 9 positions matching TRBD1. CDR1 ENHRY and CDR2 SYGVKD come from the germline V gene. The CDR3 is made up of 16 amino acids. V was pared by 2 bases and J by 2 bases, with 6 bases of the junction left unmatched.

The genes are TRBV5-6 and TRBJ2-7; D call uncertain. The V gene's germline CDR1 is SGHDT and CDR2 YYEEEE. The CDR3 spans 14 residues. V lost 0 bases, J lost 3 bases, and 10 bases lay in between. CDR3 DNA sequence: TGTGCCAGCAGCTTGGGGCTAGAACTCTACGAGCAGTACTTC. Translated, it gives CASSLGLELYEQYF.

The J gene is TRBJ2-2, the V gene TRBV19, with 11 bases aligning to TRBD1. Germline CDR1 is LNHDA and CDR2 is SQIVND (reference sequence). The CDR3 is made up of 15 amino acids. With V trimmed by 5 bases and J by 4 bases, 3 bases remained unmatched. The CDR3: CASSPGTGGTGELFF. In DNA, the CDR3 is TGTGCCAGTAGTCCGGGGACAGGGGGCACCGGGGAGCTGTTTTTT.

This clonotype was detected only a few times. This chain links TRBV12-3 or TRBV12-4 with TRBJ1-5; no clear D gene. The CDR3 runs to 17 residues. V lost 0 bases to trimming and J lost 0 bases, with 12 bases between them. CDR3 in DNA: TGTGCCAGCAGTTTAGCGGAGGCAGCTACTAGCAATCAGCCCCAGCATTTT. Translated: CASSLAEAATSNQPQHF.

This clonotype was counted a single time. The chain is built from TRBV6-4 and TRBJ2-1; D ambiguous. The CDR3 contains 13 residues. V was clipped by 5 bases and J by 9 bases, with 14 bases between them. Germline V gene data show CDR1 as MRHNA and CDR2 as SNTAGT. The CDR3 coding sequence is TGTGCCAGCAGTCCAGGACCGTTCGCTGAGCAGTTCTTC. It specifies CASSPGPFAEQFF.

The chain has TRBV2 and TRBJ2-7; D is perhaps TRBD1 or TRBD2 (6 bases each). The germline gives CDR1 SNHLY, CDR2 FYNNEI. The CDR3 consists of 16 residues. The V end lost 6 bases, the J end lost 1 base, and 19 bases lay between the germline ends. CDR3 coding DNA: TGTGCCAGCAGCGACGTGGGGGGCGGGCGATCCTACGAGCAGTACTTC. Protein product: CASSDVGGGRSYEQYF. Full variable domain (missing parts from reference TRBV2 and TRBJ2-7): EPEVTQTPSHQVTQMGQEVILRCVPISNHLYFYWYRQILGQKVEFLVSFYNNEISEKSEIFDDQFSVERPDGSNFTLKIRSTKLEDSAMYFCASSDVGGGRSYEQYFGPGTRLTVT.

This clonotype has at least ten counts. This chain uses TRBV20-1 with TRBJ1-6, with 7 nucleotides matching TRBD1. The V gene's germline CDR1 is DFQATT and CDR2 SNEGSKA (reference sequence). This CDR3 has 16 residues. V lost 2 bases to trimming and J lost 3 bases; unmatched junction nucleotides: 7. CDR3 protein: CSARIKDRIYNSPLHF. In nucleotides, the CDR3 is TGCAGTGCTAGAATAAAGGACAGGATCTATAATTCACCCCTCCACTTT.

This clonotype was recorded at least ten times. The CDR3 DNA reads TGTGCCAGCAGCGGAACCCTAGGAAACACCATATATTTT. Translated, it gives CASSGTLGNTIYF. V is TRBV7-2 and J is TRBJ1-3; D unresolved. CDR1 SGHTA and CDR2 FQGNSA come from the germline V gene. The germline V and J ends were trimmed by 5 bases and 4 bases, with 9 bases remaining between them. The CDR3 has 13 residues.

The chain carries TRBV7-3 and TRBJ2-5; 11 bases are a match to TRBD1. With 6 bases clipped from V and 2 bases from J, the junction kept 8 bases outside the gene matches. CDR1 and CDR2 from the germline V gene are SGHTA and FQGTGA. CDR3 length: 16 amino acids. In DNA form, the CDR3 reads TGTGCCAGCAGGCCTACACGGGACAGGGGGCAAGAGACCCAGTACTTC. Protein: CASRPTRDRGQETQYF.

The chain has TRBV12-3 or TRBV12-4 and TRBJ1-5, with D hard to call. V shed 6 bases and J shed 3 bases, with 9 bases lying between them. The CDR3 loop spans 13 amino acids. CDR3 residues: CASSRRDNQPQHF. The CDR3 DNA follows: TGTGCCAGCAGCCGACGGGACAATCAGCCCCAGCATTTT.

The chain is built from TRBV5-5 and TRBJ1-4; TRBD1 agrees at 7 bases. Germline values: CDR1 SGHKS, CDR2 YYEKEE (reference sequence). CDR3 length: 14 amino acids. J gave up 8 bases and V 3 bases, and 7 bases lay outside the gene matches. The CDR3 loop is CASSSDRDSEKLFF. The DNA for the CDR3 is TGTGCCAGCAGCTCCGACAGGGATTCGGAAAAACTGTTTTTT. The full variable domain, rest sourced from reference TRBV5-5 and TRBJ1-4, is DAGVTQSPTHLIKTRGQQVTLRCSPISGHKSVSWYQQVLGQGPQFIFQYYEKEERGRGNFPDRFSARQFPNYSSELNVNALLLGDSALYLCASSSDRDSEKLFFGSGTQLSVL.

The rearrangement uses TRBV19 and TRBJ2-7, with 9 bases lining up with TRBD2. Germline values: CDR1 LNHDA, CDR2 SQIVND (reference sequence). The CDR3 runs to 14 residues. Trimming took 6 bases from V and 2 from J; bases not matched to a gene: 5. Here the CDR3 DNA reads TGTGCCAGTAGCGATAGCGGGGGACCCTACGAGCAGTACTTC. Translating it yields CASSDSGGPYEQYF.

The rearrangement joins TRBV9 to TRBJ2-7; TRBD2 aligns across 11 bases. V was clipped by 5 bases and J by 0 bases; unmatched bases: 7. This CDR3 is built from 16 residues. Germline assignment: CDR1 SGDLS and CDR2 YYNGEE. CDR3 region: CASSVASGGPSYEQYF. CDR3 sequence (DNA): TGTGCCAGCAGTGTTGCTAGCGGGGGGCCCTCCTACGAGCAGTACTTC. The full variable domain, completed using reference TRBV9 and TRBJ2-7, is DSGVTQTPKHLITATGQRVTLRCSPRSGDLSVYWYQQSLDQGLQFLIQYYNGEERAKGNILERFSAQQFPDLHSELNLSSLELGDSALYFCASSVASGGPSYEQYFGPGTRLTVT.

The CDR3: CSARDFAYNEQFF. CDR3 coding DNA: TGCAGTGCTAGAGATTTTGCCTACAATGAGCAGTTCTTC. The V gene is TRBV20-1, the J gene TRBJ2-1; no definite D call. The CDR3 covers 13 residues. V lost 0 bases and J 2 bases, leaving 5 bases between the germline ends. Germline values: CDR1 DFQATT, CDR2 SNEGSKA (reference sequence).

This clonotype was seen many times. The J gene is TRBJ1-1, the V gene TRBV7-9; possibly TRBD1 for D (5 bases). V dropped 0 bases and J dropped 5 bases, with 10 bases sitting between them. Germline values: CDR1 SEHNR, CDR2 FQNEAQ (reference sequence). The CDR3 is 14 amino acids. The CDR3 DNA is TGTGCCAGCAGCTTAGCCAGGGAAGGGACTGAAGCTTTCTTT. Translating gives CASSLAREGTEAFF. Combining the CDR3 with reference TRBV7-9 and TRBJ1-1 gives the whole variable domain DTGVSQNPRHKITKRGQNVTFRCDPISEHNRLYWYRQTLGQGPEFLTYFQNEAQLEKSRLLSDRFSAERPKGSFSTLEIQRTEQGDSAMYLCASSLAREGTEAFFGQGTRLTVV.

The chain carries TRBV29-1 and TRBJ2-7; 7 nucleotides align to TRBD1. V was clipped by 5 bases and J by 5 bases; unmatched bases: 6. CDR3 length: 12 amino acids. Germline V gene data show CDR1 as SQVTM and CDR2 as ANQGSEA. In DNA, the CDR3 is TGCAGCGTTACGACAGGGATGAACGAGCAGTACTTC. Its protein is CSVTTGMNEQYF.

The genes are TRBV27 and TRBJ2-5, with TRBD2 identical over 7 bases. CDR1 and CDR2 from the germline V gene are MNHEY and SMNVEV (reference sequence). V trimming: 6 bases; J trimming: 5 bases; junction bases outside the gene matches: 12. The CDR3 covers 15 residues. Here the CDR3 DNA reads TGTGCCAGCAGCCTAACGGGGGGTTCCACGGAGACCCAGTACTTC. This sequence encodes CASSLTGGSTETQYF.

The gene calls are TRBV28 and TRBJ1-4; D is unresolved. The germline V gene encodes CDR1 MDHEN and CDR2 SYDVKM. The CDR3 consists of 13 residues. The V end lost 5 bases, the J end lost 11 bases, and 15 bases lay between the germline ends. The CDR3 is CASSPPPKWKLFF. The CDR3 coding sequence is TGTGCCAGCAGTCCTCCTCCAAAATGGAAACTGTTTTTT.

This clonotype has a handful of counts. The chain carries TRBV5-1 and TRBJ2-7; 8 bases align to TRBD1. This CDR3 is 16 amino acids long. The V gene's germline CDR1 is SGHRS and CDR2 YFSETQ. The V gene end was trimmed by 2 bases and the J gene end by 3 bases; junction bases not matched to a gene: 10. The CDR3 coding sequence is TGCGCCAGCAGCTTCCGGTCGGACAGGGTAGGCTACGAGCAGTACTTC. As protein: CASSFRSDRVGYEQYF.

This clonotype has a handful of counts. The chain employs TRBV7-9 and TRBJ1-4; 8 bases fit TRBD1. The trim removed 5 bases at V and 8 bases at J, leaving 7 bases unmatched. Germline CDR1 reads SEHNR; CDR2 reads FQNEAQ (reference sequence). This CDR3 has 14 residues. The CDR3 DNA sequence: TGTGCCAGCAGCCCGGACAGGGCGAGGGAAAAACTGTTTTTT. As protein: CASSPDRAREKLFF.

In this sample, this clonotype turned up a few times. The V and J genes are TRBV28 and TRBJ2-3; TRBD1 matches 7 bases. V was pared by 5 bases and J by 1 base, with 6 bases of the junction left unmatched. Germline V lookup: CDR1 MDHEN, CDR2 SYDVKM. The CDR3 totals 15 residues. DNA of the CDR3: TGTGCCAGCAGTCTACGACAGGGTGGCACAGATACGCAGTATTTT. Protein: CASSLRQGGTDTQYF.

This clonotype was picked up one time. This sequence joins TRBV10-3 and TRBJ2-7; 10 nucleotides match TRBD1. The CDR3 runs 17 residues. Germline assignment: CDR1 ENHRY and CDR2 SYGVKD. Losses at the gene ends were 3 bases for V and 5 bases for J; bases not matched to a gene: 13. CDR3 DNA sequence: TGTGCCATCAGTGATCAGGGACAGGGGCCTGAGATCCACGAGCAGTACTTC. Translation: CAISDQGQGPEIHEQYF.

The gene calls are TRBV7-9 and TRBJ2-3, with D unclear. The V gene lost 2 bases and the J gene lost 5 bases, with 5 bases spanning the gap. The germline gives CDR1 SEHNR, CDR2 FQNEAQ (reference sequence). The CDR3 length is 12 residues. The CDR3: CASSLYGDTQYF. The CDR3 DNA reads as TGTGCCAGCAGCTTATATGGAGATACGCAGTATTTT.

The chain is built from TRBV7-2 and TRBJ2-7, with a weak D call TRBD1 (6 bases). This CDR3 contains 14 residues. With 7 bases removed from V and 0 bases from J, the gap between germline ends came to 13 bases. Germline lookup yields CDR1 SGHTA and CDR2 FQGNSA. The CDR3 here is CASTRDKTSYEQYF. The CDR3 DNA reads TGTGCCAGCACCAGGGACAAAACCTCCTACGAGCAGTACTTC.

There are a few counts of this clonotype. The V gene is TRBV20-1, the J gene TRBJ2-2; perhaps TRBD2 as D (6 bases). Germline V CDR1 and CDR2: DFQATT, SNEGSKA (reference sequence). CDR3 length: 13 residues. V was shortened by 1 base and J by 6 bases, with 9 bases between the two germline ends. The CDR3 DNA reads as TGCAGTGCTAGAGTACTAGCCGCCGGGGAGCTGTTTTTT. Its protein is CSARVLAAGELFF.

V usage is TRBV5-5 and J usage is TRBJ1-1; unclear D gene. This CDR3 comprises 15 residues. Per the germline V gene, CDR1 is SGHKS and CDR2 is YYEKEE (reference sequence). Trimming took 0 bases from V and 6 from J, leaving 15 bases between them. The CDR3 sequence: CASSLGWGGGAEAFF. The CDR3 bases are TGTGCCAGCAGCTTGGGGTGGGGAGGTGGGGCTGAAGCTTTCTTT.

V and J are TRBV19 and TRBJ1-1; the match to TRBD1 covers 7 bases. The V segment lost 2 bases and the J segment 1 base; nucleotides outside the gene matches: 10. CDR3 length equals 17 residues. CDR1 is LNHDA and CDR2 is SQIVND in the germline V gene (reference sequence). CDR3 DNA sequence: TGTGCCAGTAGTATATTTCGACAGGGTTACTGGAACACTGAAGCTTTCTTT. Residues: CASSIFRQGYWNTEAFF.

V usage is TRBV7-4 and J usage is TRBJ2-1; D is unresolved. Trimming took 6 bases from V and 8 from J, leaving 17 bases between them. This CDR3 has 14 residues. Per the germline V gene, CDR1 is SGHVT and CDR2 is SQSDAQ. CDR3 sequence: CASRKRTAWDEQFF. The CDR3 DNA reads TGTGCCAGCAGGAAACGGACGGCCTGGGATGAGCAGTTCTTC.